This T cell receptor beta chain was captured by sequencing in a study of cytomegalovirus exposure and HLA in healthy donors. Germline CDR1 is MGHDK and CDR2 is SYGVNS. The CDR3 contains 14 residues. The V segment lost 7 bases and the J segment 0 bases; nucleotides outside the gene matches: 3. Vbeta (60) and Jbeta (13) primers were used in the PCR. Sequencing used immunoSEQ multiplex PCR; TCRdb keeps in-frame clones, though not all of them. The table has about 200,000 clones, roughly three quarters seen once. The source material was PBMCs. The rearrangement joins TRBV25-1 to TRBJ2-7; 10 bases line up with TRBD2. This TCR derives from a man over 45 in good health and CMV-seronegative. CDR3 in DNA: TGTGCCAGCATTCCTAGCGGGAGCTCCTACGAGCAGTACTTC. Translating gives CASIPSGSSYEQYF.